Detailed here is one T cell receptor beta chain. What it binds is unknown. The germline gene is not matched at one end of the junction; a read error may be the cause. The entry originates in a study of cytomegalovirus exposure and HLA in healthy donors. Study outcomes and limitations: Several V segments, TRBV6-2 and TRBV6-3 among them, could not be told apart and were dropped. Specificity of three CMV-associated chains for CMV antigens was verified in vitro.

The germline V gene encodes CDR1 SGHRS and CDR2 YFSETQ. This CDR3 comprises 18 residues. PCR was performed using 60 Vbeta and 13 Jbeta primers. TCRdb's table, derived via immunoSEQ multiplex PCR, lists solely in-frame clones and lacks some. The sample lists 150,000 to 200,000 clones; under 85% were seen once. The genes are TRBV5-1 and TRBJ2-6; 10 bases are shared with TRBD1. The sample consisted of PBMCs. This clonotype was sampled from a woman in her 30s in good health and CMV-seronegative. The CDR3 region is CASSLGDRGLSGANGLTF. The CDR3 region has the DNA TGCGCCAGCAGCTTGGGGGACAGGGGACTCTCTGGGGCCAACGGCCTGACTTTC.